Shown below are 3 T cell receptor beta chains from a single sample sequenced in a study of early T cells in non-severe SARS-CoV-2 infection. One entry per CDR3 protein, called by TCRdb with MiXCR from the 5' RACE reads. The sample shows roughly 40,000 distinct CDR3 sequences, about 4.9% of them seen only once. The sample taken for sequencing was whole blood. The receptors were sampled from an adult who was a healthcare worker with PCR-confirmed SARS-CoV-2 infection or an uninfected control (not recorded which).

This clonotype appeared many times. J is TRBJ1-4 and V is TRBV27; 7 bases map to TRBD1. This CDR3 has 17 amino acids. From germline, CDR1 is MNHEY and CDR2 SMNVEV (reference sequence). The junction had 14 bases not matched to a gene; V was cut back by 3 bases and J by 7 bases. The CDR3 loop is CASSFSPGSTGREKLFF. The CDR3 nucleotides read TGTGCCAGCAGTTTTTCCCCAGGGTCGACAGGGCGTGAAAAACTGTTTTTT.

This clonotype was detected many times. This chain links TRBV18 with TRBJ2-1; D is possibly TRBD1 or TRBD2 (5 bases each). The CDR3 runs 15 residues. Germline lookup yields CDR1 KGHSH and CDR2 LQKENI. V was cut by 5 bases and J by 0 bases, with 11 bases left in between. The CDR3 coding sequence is TGTGCCAGCTCAGTTGAGGGGACCTCCTACAATGAGCAGTTCTTC. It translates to CASSVEGTSYNEQFF. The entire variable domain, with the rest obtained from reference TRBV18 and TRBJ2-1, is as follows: NAGVMQNPRHLVRRRGQEARLRCSPMKGHSHVYWYRQLPEEGLKFMVYLQKENIIDESGMPKERFSAEFPKEGPSILRIQQVVRGDSAAYFCASSVEGTSYNEQFFGPGTRLTVL.

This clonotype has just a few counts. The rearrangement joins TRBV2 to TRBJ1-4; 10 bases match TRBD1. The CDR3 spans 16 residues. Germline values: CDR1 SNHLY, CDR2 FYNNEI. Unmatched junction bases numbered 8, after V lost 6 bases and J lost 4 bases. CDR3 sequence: CASRRQGAQGNEKLFF. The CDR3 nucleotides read TGTGCCAGCAGGAGACAGGGGGCGCAGGGTAATGAAAAACTGTTTTTT.